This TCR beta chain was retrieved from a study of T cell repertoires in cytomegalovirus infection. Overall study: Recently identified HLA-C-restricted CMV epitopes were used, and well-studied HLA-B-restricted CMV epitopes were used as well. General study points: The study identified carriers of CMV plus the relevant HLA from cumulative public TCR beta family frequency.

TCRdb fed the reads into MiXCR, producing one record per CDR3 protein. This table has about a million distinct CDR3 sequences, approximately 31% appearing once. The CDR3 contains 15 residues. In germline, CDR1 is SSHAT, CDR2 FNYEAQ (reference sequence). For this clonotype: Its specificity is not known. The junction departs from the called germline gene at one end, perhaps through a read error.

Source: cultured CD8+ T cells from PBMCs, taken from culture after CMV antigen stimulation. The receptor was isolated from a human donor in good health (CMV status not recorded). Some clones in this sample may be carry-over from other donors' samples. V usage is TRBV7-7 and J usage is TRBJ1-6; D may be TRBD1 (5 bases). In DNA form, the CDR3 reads TGTGCTAGCAGCTCCGGGGCAGGGAATAATTCACCCCTCCACTTT. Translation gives CASSSGAGNNSPLHF.